Listed below are T cell receptor beta chains from one sample, sequenced in a study of response to subunit inactivated influenza vaccine. TCRdb fed the RT-PCR reads into MiXCR, producing one record per CDR3 protein. Here the sample spans around 790,000 distinct CDR3 sequences, around 21% being singletons. The input for sequencing was PBMCs from blood, taken roughly 5 days after vaccination. These receptors originate from a man aged 50-59 years who received an inactivated influenza vaccine. Both conserved end residues are part of each CDR3. The D gene is left open where the match is weak. Clone size, where shown, is once, few, many, or a class for clones that have expanded.

j_gene: TRBJ2-3; abundance: .; v_gene: TRBV27; d_gene: TRBD2; len: 16; CDR3nt: TGTGCCAGCAGTTTATCGGCTAGCGGGGGTGCAGATACGCAGTATTTT; CDR3aa: CASSLSASGGADTQYF
j_gene: TRBJ2-7; abundance: few; v_gene: TRBV10-3; d_gene: TRBD1; len: 15; CDR3nt: TGTGCCATCAGTGAGGGAAGAGACAGGGCGTCCGAGCAGTACTTC; CDR3aa: CAISEGRDRASEQYF
j_gene: TRBJ1-3; abundance: few; v_gene: TRBV20-1; d_gene: .; len: 17; CDR3nt: TGCAGTGCTAGAGATCATACGGCTCCATACTCTGGAAACACCATATATTTT; CDR3aa: CSARDHTAPYSGNTIYF
j_gene: TRBJ1-2; abundance: .; v_gene: TRBV29-1; d_gene: TRBD1; len: 16; CDR3nt: TGCAGCGTTGCTCAGGCGGGACAGGGACCTAACTATGGCTACACCTTC; CDR3aa: CSVAQAGQGPNYGYTF
j_gene: TRBJ2-5; abundance: .; v_gene: TRBV7-2; d_gene: .; len: 14; CDR3nt: TGTGCCAGCAGCTTAGGGCGACAGACGTGGACCCAGTACTTC; CDR3aa: CASSLGRQTWTQYF
j_gene: TRBJ2-4; abundance: few; v_gene: TRBV4-3; d_gene: .; len: 15; CDR3nt: TGCGCCAGCAGCCCCAGTGTAGCGAGAGGAAACATTCAGTACTTC; CDR3aa: CASSPSVARGNIQYF
j_gene: TRBJ2-3; abundance: .; v_gene: TRBV12-3/TRBV12-4; d_gene: .; len: 14; CDR3nt: TGTGCCAGCAGTCCCCCTGGGAGGGGGGATGCGCAGTATTTT; CDR3aa: CASSPPGRGDAQYF
j_gene: TRBJ1-1; abundance: few; v_gene: TRBV3-1; d_gene: .; len: 14; CDR3nt: TGTGCCAGCAGCCAACCCAGGGGCGGCACTGAAGCTTTCTTT; CDR3aa: CASSQPRGGTEAFF
j_gene: TRBJ2-2; abundance: few; v_gene: TRBV29-1; d_gene: .; len: 13; CDR3nt: TGCAGCGCTTTTAGGGCTCTTACCGGGGAGCTGTTTTTT; CDR3aa: CSAFRALTGELFF
j_gene: TRBJ2-2; abundance: .; v_gene: TRBV24-1; d_gene: .; len: 17; CDR3nt: TGTGCCACCAGTGATCCTCAGGGGAGGGGGCTCACCGGGGAGCTGTTTTTT; CDR3aa: CATSDPQGRGLTGELFF
j_gene: TRBJ2-1; abundance: .; v_gene: TRBV11-1; d_gene: TRBD2; len: 18; CDR3nt: TGTGCCAGCAGCTCACGACTAGCGGGGGCCCCTCGCGACAATGAGCAGTTCTTC; CDR3aa: CASSSRLAGAPRDNEQFF
j_gene: TRBJ1-1; abundance: .; v_gene: TRBV11-3; d_gene: .; len: 15; CDR3nt: TGTGCCAGCAGCTTAGATGCGGGCCCTAACACTGAAGCTTTCTTT; CDR3aa: CASSLDAGPNTEAFF
j_gene: TRBJ2-1; abundance: few; v_gene: TRBV24-1; d_gene: TRBD2; len: 18; CDR3nt: TGTGCCACCAGTGACCCGGGACTAGCGGGAGAGCTCTACAATGAGCAGTTCTTC; CDR3aa: CATSDPGLAGELYNEQFF
j_gene: TRBJ2-7; abundance: .; v_gene: TRBV4-1; d_gene: TRBD2; len: 17; CDR3nt: TGCGCCAGCAGCCCTTCGAGGGTTGTTCTAGCGGCCTACGAGCAGTACTTC; CDR3aa: CASSPSRVVLAAYEQYF
j_gene: TRBJ2-1; abundance: .; v_gene: TRBV6-2/TRBV6-3; d_gene: .; len: 14; CDR3nt: TGTGCCAGCAAGGAGATAGCGGTTTACAATGAGCAGTTCTTC; CDR3aa: CASKEIAVYNEQFF
j_gene: TRBJ2-7; abundance: .; v_gene: TRBV9; d_gene: TRBD1; len: 15; CDR3nt: TGTGCCAGCAGCGTAGAAGGGACAGGGGTCTACGAGCAGTACTTC; CDR3aa: CASSVEGTGVYEQYF
j_gene: TRBJ2-1; abundance: .; v_gene: TRBV12-3/TRBV12-4; d_gene: TRBD2; len: 15; CDR3nt: TGTGCCAGCAGCTCCCCGGGACTAGCGGCGAATGAGCAGTTCTTC; CDR3aa: CASSSPGLAANEQFF
j_gene: TRBJ2-1; abundance: .; v_gene: TRBV18; d_gene: TRBD1; len: 15; CDR3nt: TGTGCCAGCTCCGGGACAGGGTGGGCCCTCAATGAGCAGTTCTTC; CDR3aa: CASSGTGWALNEQFF
j_gene: TRBJ2-3; abundance: .; v_gene: TRBV7-9; d_gene: .; len: 12; CDR3nt: TGTGCCAGCAGCCTCCTTTCAAATACGCAGTATTTT; CDR3aa: CASSLLSNTQYF
j_gene: TRBJ2-1; abundance: .; v_gene: TRBV29-1; d_gene: TRBD1; len: 16; CDR3nt: TGCAGCGTTGAGGGACAGGGGAAAGGTTTAGGGAATGAGCAGTTCTTC; CDR3aa: CSVEGQGKGLGNEQFF
j_gene: TRBJ1-1; abundance: .; v_gene: TRBV12-3/TRBV12-4; d_gene: .; len: 15; CDR3nt: TGTGCCAGCAGTTTGTCAAGGCAGGGAAACACTGAAGCTTTCTTT; CDR3aa: CASSLSRQGNTEAFF
j_gene: TRBJ2-2; abundance: .; v_gene: TRBV10-3; d_gene: TRBD2; len: 17; CDR3nt: TGTGCCATCAGTGAACGGGGGGGACTAGCGAACACCGGGGAGCTGTTTTTT; CDR3aa: CAISERGGLANTGELFF
j_gene: TRBJ2-2; abundance: few; v_gene: TRBV18; d_gene: .; len: 15; CDR3nt: TGTGCCAGCTCAAAAGGACCGGTCGACACCGGGGAGCTGTTTTTT; CDR3aa: CASSKGPVDTGELFF